The TCR beta chain under discussion was sequenced for a study of OX40 agonist ivuxolimab in advanced cancers. Study overall: Partial responses occurred in three patients (one hepatocellular carcinoma, two cutaneous melanoma).

The table lists this clone with a few counts. Antigen: not known. Findings and limits, study-wide: Some nonresponders also had low normalized T-cell clonal expansion. At 0.1 to 3.0 mg/kg and by week 6, CD4+ and CD8+ T cells in the blood had expanded clonally.

Only in-frame clones appear in the TCRdb table, and some are missing; sequencing was by immunoSEQ multiplex PCR. The sample lists under 65,000 clones, just over 90% occurring once. The clonotype was recovered from an adult with an advanced solid tumor such as melanoma, head and neck, liver or kidney cancer. This specimen consisted of CD4+ or CD8+ T cells sorted from blood, obtained in a trial of the OX40 agonist ivuxolimab.

CDR3 protein: CASSVATGEDGYTF. The CDR3 region has the DNA TGTGCCAGCAGCGTAGCGACAGGGGAAGATGGCTACACCTTC. The V call is TRBV9, the J call TRBJ1-2; 8 nucleotides agree with TRBD1. The V gene end was trimmed by 0 bases and the J gene end by 6 bases; junction bases not matched to a gene: 4. The CDR3 is 14 amino acids. CDR1 SGDLS and CDR2 YYNGEE come from the germline V gene. Full variable domain (outside the CDR3, taken from reference TRBV9 and TRBJ1-2): DSGVTQTPKHLITATGQRVTLRCSPRSGDLSVYWYQQSLDQGLQFLIQYYNGEERAKGNILERFSAQQFPDLHSELNLSSLELGDSALYFCASSVATGEDGYTFGSGTRLTVV.